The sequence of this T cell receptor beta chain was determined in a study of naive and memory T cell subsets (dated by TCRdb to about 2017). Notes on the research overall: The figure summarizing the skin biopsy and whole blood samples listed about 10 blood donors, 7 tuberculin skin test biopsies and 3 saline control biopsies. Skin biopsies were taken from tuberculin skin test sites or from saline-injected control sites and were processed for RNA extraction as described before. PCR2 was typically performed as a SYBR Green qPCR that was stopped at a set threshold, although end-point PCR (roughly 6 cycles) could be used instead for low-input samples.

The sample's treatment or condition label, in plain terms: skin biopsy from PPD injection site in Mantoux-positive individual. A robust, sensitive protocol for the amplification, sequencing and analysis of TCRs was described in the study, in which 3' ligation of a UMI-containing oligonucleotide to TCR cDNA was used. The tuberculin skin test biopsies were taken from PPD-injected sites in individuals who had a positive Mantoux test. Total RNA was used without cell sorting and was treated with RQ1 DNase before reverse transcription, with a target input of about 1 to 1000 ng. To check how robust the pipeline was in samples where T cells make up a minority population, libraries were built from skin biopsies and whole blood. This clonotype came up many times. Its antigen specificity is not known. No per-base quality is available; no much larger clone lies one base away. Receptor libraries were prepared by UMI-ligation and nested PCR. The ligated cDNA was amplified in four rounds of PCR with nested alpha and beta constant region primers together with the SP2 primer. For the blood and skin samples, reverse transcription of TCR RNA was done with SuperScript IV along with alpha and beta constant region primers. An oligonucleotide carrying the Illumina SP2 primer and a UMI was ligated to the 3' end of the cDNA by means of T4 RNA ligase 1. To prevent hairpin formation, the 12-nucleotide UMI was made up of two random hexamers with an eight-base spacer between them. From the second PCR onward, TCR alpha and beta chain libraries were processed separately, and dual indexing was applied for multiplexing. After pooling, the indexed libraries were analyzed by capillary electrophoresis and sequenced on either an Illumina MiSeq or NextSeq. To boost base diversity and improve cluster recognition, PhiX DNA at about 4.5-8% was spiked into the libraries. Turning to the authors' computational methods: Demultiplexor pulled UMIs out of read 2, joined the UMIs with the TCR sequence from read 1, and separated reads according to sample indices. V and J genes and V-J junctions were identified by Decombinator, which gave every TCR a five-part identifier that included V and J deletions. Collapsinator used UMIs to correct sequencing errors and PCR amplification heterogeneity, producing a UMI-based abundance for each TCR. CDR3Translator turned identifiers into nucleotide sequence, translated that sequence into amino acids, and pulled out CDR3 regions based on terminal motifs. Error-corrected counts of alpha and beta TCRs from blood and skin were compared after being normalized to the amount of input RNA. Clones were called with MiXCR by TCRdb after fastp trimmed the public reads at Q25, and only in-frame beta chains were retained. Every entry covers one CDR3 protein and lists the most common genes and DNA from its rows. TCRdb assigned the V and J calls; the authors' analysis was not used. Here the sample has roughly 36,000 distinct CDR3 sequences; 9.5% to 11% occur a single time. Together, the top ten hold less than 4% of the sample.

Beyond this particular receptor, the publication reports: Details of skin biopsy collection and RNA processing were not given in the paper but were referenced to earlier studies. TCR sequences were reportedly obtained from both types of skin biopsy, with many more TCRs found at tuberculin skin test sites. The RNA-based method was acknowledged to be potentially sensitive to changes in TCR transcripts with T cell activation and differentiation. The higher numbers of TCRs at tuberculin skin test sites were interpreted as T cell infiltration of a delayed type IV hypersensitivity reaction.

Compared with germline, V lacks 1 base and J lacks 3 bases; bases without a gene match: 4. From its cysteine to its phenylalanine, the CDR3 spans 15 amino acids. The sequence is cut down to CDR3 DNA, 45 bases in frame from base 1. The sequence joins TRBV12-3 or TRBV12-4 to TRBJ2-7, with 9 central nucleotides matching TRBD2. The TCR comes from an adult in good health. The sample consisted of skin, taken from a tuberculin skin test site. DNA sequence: TGTGCCAGCAGTTTAGGAGCTAGCGGGAACTACGAGCAGTACTTC. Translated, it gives CASSLGASGNYEQYF.